What follows are 2 T cell receptor beta chains derived from one specimen sequenced in a study of T cells after yellow fever vaccination. MiXCR, run by TCRdb on the 5' RACE reads, gives a single entry per CDR3 protein. The sample yields over 65,000 distinct CDR3 sequences, about 14% seen once. Sample: CD8+ T cells not binding an NS4B(214-222) dextramer, sorted from PBMCs, taken 20 to 25 days after the first yellow fever vaccination. The origin of the receptors is a man between 18 and 29 years old who received the YFV17D yellow fever vaccine.

This clonotype has only one observation. This may stem from a read error, because a much larger clone lies one nucleotide away. The chain uses TRBV12-3 or TRBV12-4 and TRBJ2-2; TRBD2 is a possible D gene (6 bases). The CDR3 loop spans 13 amino acids. The V and J ends lost 5 bases and 5 bases respectively, with 9 bases between them. In DNA form, the CDR3 reads TGTGCCAGCAGTATTGGGGGGACCGGGGAGCTGTTTTTT. This translates into CASSIGGTGELFF.

The chain has TRBV20-1 and TRBJ2-5; TRBD2 might be the D (5 bases). Deletions cut 0 bases from V and 1 base from J, with 9 bases between. The CDR3 spans 14 residues. The V gene's germline CDR1 is DFQATT and CDR2 SNEGSKA (reference sequence). The CDR3 loop reads CSAREGLVQETQYF. The DNA for the CDR3 is TGCAGTGCTAGAGAAGGACTGGTCCAAGAGACCCAGTACTTC.